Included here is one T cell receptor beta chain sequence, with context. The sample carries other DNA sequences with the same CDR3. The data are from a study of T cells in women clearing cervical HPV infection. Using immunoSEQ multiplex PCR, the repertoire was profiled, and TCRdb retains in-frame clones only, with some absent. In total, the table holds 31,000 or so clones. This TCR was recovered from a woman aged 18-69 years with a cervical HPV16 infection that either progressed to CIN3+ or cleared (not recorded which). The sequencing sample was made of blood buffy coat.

This CDR3 reads CASSPSYGQYF. The part of the CDR3 DNA that was read is TGTGCCAGCAGCCCTTCCTATGGT. V gene TRBV7-9 combines with J gene TRBJ2-4, with D unresolved. Read coverage stops 3 residues before the CDR3 terminus; the germline J gene supplies the remainder. CDR3 length: 11 amino acids. Germline assignment: CDR1 SEHNR and CDR2 FQNEAQ (reference sequence). Full variable domain (rest looked up from reference TRBV7-9 and TRBJ2-4): DTGVSQNPRHKITKRGQNVTFRCDPISEHNRLYWYRQTLGQGPEFLTYFQNEAQLEKSRLLSDRFSAERPKGSFSTLEIQRTEQGDSAMYLCASSPSYGQYFGAGTRLSVL.